Listed here is a single T cell receptor beta chain. The CDR3 length is 12 residues. V lost 5 bases, J lost 5 bases, and 13 bases lay in between. Germline V lookup: CDR1 SQVTM, CDR2 ANQGSEA. This entry belongs to a study of T cell changes during pregnancy in multiple sclerosis. Profiling relied on immunoSEQ multiplex PCR, and the TCRdb table lists in-frame clones only, not all of them. This sample has tens of thousands of clones, with approximately 90% found just once. This clonotype was obtained from a female donor with multiple sclerosis, enrolled in a pregnancy study. Sequencing used CD4+ T cells from peripheral blood mononuclear cells, obtained in the first trimester of pregnancy. The chain employs TRBV29-1 and TRBJ2-7, with TRBD2 as a possible D gene (5 bases). CDR3 protein: CSVWTPSDEQYF. The CDR3 nucleotides read TGCAGCGTTTGGACTCCCTCGGACGAGCAGTACTTC.